This TCR beta chain was identified in a study of identifying expanded T cells in peripheral blood. Study results and limitations: Differentially abundant clones: about 1.2 between replicates, 15 to 17 at around 2 weeks, less than 20 at four.

Generated by immunoSEQ multiplex PCR, the TCRdb table keeps only in-frame clones and is missing some. This table holds 75,000 to 95,000 clones, 75% to 90% found once. Healthy donors had no documented immune events, such as infections, while sampled. Germline V gene data show CDR1 as MDHEN and CDR2 as SYDVKM. The CDR3 length is 12 residues. The ends were cut back, 5 bases at V and 8 bases at J, with 12 bases in the middle. This clone was observed once. Its antigen is unknown. Sequenced sample: blood. This chain links TRBV28 with TRBJ1-2, with a weak D call TRBD1 (5 bases). This TCR was recovered from a person between 18 and 69 years old in good health. Here the CDR3 reads CASSPRGEGYTF. CDR3 DNA: TGTGCCAGCAGTCCCCGAGGGGAAGGCTACACCTTC.